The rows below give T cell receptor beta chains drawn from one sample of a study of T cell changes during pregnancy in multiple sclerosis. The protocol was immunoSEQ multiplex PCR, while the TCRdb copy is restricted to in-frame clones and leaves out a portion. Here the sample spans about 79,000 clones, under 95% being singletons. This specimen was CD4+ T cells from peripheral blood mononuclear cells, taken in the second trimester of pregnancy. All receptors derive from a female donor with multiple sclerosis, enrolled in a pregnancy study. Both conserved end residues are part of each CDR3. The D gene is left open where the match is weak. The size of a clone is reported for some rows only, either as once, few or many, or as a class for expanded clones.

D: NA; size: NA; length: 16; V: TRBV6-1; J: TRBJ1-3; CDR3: CASSEIRGISGNTIYF; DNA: TGTGCCAGCAGTGAAATAAGGGGTATCTCTGGAAACACCATATATTTT
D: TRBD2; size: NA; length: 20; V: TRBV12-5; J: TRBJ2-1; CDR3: CASGPIPGLAGGPIYNEQFF; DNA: TGTGCTAGTGGTCCAATACCGGGACTAGCGGGGGGGCCTATCTACAATGAGCAGTTCTTC
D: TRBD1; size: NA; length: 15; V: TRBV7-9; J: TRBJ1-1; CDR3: CASSSWDRRNTEAFF; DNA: TGTGCCAGCAGCTCGTGGGACAGGAGAAACACTGAAGCTTTCTTT
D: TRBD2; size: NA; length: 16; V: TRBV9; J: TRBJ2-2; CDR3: CASSVYAGGGTGELFF; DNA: TGTGCCAGCAGCGTGTACGCGGGAGGAGGTACCGGGGAGCTGTTTTTT
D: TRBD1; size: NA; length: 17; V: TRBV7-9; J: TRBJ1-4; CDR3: CASRLGTGGVPGEKLFF; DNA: TGTGCCAGCAGGTTGGGGACAGGGGGCGTTCCGGGTGAAAAACTGTTTTTT
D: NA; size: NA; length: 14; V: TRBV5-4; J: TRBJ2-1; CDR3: CASGTDSSYNEQFF; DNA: TGTGCCAGCGGCACCGACAGTTCCTACAATGAGCAGTTCTTC
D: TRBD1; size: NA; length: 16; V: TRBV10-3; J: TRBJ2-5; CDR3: CAIRAQVPGQEETQYF; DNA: TGTGCCATCAGGGCCCAGGTACCGGGACAGGAGGAGACCCAGTACTTC
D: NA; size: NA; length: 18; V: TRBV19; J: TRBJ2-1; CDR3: CASRPRSGTRSSYNEQFF; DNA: TGTGCCAGTAGGCCCAGGTCAGGGACAAGAAGCTCCTACAATGAGCAGTTCTTC
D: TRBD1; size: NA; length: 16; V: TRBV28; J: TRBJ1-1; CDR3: CASSSLGDRPNTEAFF; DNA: TGTGCCAGCAGTAGTTTGGGGGACAGACCGAACACTGAAGCTTTCTTT
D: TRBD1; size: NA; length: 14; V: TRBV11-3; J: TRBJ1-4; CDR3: CASGEGQGTEKLFF; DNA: TGTGCCAGCGGAGAGGGACAGGGAACGGAAAAACTGTTTTTT
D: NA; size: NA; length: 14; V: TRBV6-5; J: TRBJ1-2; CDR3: CASSYVDRSYGYTF; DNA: TGTGCCAGCAGTTACGTAGACAGGTCCTATGGCTACACCTTC
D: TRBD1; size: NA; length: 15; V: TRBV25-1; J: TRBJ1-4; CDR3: CASSEFGQGQEKLFF; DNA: TGTGCCAGCAGTGAATTCGGACAGGGACAGGAAAAACTGTTTTTT
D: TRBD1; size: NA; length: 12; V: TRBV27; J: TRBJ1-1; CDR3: CASRELDREAFF; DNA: TGTGCCAGCAGAGAGCTGGACAGGGAAGCTTTCTTT
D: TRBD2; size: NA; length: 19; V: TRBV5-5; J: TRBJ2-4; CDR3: CASSLRLAGGPLAKNIQYF; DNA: TGTGCCAGCAGCTTGAGGCTAGCGGGAGGGCCGCTAGCCAAAAACATTCAGTACTTC
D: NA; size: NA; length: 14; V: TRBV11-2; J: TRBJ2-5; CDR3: CASSSSSYRETQYF; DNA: TGTGCCAGCAGCTCCTCTAGCTATCGGGAGACCCAGTACTTC
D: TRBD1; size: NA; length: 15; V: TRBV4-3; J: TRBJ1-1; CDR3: CASSQGTGVNTEAFF; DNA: TGCGCCAGCAGCCAAGGAACAGGGGTGAACACTGAAGCTTTCTTT
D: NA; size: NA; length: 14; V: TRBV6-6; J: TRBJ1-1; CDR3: CASSYTHRDNEAFF; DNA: TGTGCCAGCAGTTACACGCACCGGGACAATGAAGCTTTCTTT
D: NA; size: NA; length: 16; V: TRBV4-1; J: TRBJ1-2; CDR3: CASSQERDKANYGYTF; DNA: TGCGCCAGCAGCCAAGAGCGGGATAAAGCTAACTATGGCTACACCTTC
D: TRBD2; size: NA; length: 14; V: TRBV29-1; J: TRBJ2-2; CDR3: CSVVGTIMPGELFF; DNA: TGCAGCGTAGTAGGGACTATCATGCCCGGGGAGCTGTTTTTT
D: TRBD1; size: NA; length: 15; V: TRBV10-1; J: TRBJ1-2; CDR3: CASSDRGRFFRGYTF; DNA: TGCGCCAGCAGTGACAGGGGGCGGTTCTTCCGTGGCTACACCTTC
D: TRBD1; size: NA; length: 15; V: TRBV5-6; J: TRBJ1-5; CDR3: CASSRGQGLNQPQHF; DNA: TGTGCCAGCAGCCGGGGACAGGGATTAAATCAGCCCCAGCATTTT
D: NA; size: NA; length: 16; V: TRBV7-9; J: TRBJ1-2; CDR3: CASSRGGAETYYGYTF; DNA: TGTGCCAGCAGCCGCGGGGGAGCCGAAACCTACTATGGCTACACCTTC
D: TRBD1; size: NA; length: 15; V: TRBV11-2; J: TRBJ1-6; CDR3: CASSLEGTGNSPLHF; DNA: TGTGCCAGCAGCTTAGAGGGGACAGGGAATTCACCCCTCCACTTT
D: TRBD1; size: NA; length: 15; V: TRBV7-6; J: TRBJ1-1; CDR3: CASSLLGTANTEAFF; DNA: TGTGCCAGCAGCTTACTAGGGACAGCTAACACTGAAGCTTTCTTT
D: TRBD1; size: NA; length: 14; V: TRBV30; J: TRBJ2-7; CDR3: CAWYAGQGASEQYF; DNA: TGTGCCTGGTATGCGGGACAGGGGGCTTCCGAGCAGTACTTC
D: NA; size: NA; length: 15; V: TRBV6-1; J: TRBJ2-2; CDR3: CASRRDLANTGELFF; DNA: TGTGCCAGCAGGAGGGATTTAGCGAACACCGGGGAGCTGTTTTTT
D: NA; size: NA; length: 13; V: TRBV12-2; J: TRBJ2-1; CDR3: CASRLARVSEQFF; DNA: TGTGCAAGTCGCTTAGCGCGGGTTTCTGAGCAGTTCTTC
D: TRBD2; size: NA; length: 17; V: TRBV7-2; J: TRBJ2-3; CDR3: CASSLVSSGGGTDTQYF; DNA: TGTGCCAGCAGCTTAGTTTCTAGCGGGGGAGGGACAGATACGCAGTATTTT
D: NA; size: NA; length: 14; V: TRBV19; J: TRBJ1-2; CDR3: CASTPMGQYYGYTF; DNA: TGTGCCAGTACCCCGATGGGCCAATACTATGGCTACACCTTC
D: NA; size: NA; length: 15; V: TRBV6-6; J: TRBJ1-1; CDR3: CASGTPGIMNTEAFF; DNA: TGTGCCAGCGGGACTCCGGGGATCATGAACACTGAAGCTTTCTTT
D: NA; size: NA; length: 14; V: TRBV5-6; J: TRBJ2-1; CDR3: CASSLLMGVYEQFF; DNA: TGTGCCAGCAGCCTGCTCATGGGAGTCTACGAGCAGTTCTTC
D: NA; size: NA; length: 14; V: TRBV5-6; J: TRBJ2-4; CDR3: CASTQTAAKNIQYF; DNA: TGTGCCAGCACCCAAACTGCTGCCAAAAACATTCAGTACTTC
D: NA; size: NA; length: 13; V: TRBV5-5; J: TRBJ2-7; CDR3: CASSRQPPYEQYF; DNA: TGTGCCAGCAGCCGACAGCCTCCCTACGAGCAGTACTTC
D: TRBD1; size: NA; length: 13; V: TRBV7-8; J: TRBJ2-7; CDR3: CASSIDRGYEQYF; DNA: TGTGCCAGCAGCATTGACAGGGGCTACGAGCAGTACTTC
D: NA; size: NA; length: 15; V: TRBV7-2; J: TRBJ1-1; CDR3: CASSLAHGGNTEAFF; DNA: TGTGCCAGCAGCTTAGCGCACGGAGGGAACACTGAAGCTTTCTTT
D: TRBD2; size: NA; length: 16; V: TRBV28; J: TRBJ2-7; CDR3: CASSRGGAGPAYEQYF; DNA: TGTGCCAGCAGCCGGGGGGGGGCCGGACCCGCCTACGAGCAGTACTTC
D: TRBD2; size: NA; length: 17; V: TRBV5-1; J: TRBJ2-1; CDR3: CASSLPGLAGGNNEQFF; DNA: TGCGCCAGCAGCTTGCCGGGACTAGCGGGGGGGAACAATGAGCAGTTCTTC
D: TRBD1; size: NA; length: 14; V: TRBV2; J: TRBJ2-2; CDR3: CASTGTGNTGELFF; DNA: TGTGCCAGCACCGGGACAGGGAACACCGGGGAGCTGTTTTTT
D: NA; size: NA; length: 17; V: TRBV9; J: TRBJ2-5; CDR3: CASSVGSWRVSQETQYF; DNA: TGTGCCAGCAGCGTAGGGTCCTGGAGGGTCTCCCAAGAGACCCAGTACTTC
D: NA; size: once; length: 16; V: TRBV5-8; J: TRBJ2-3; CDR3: CASSQGRVEGTDTQYF; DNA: TGTGCCAGCAGCCAGGGCAGGGTCGAGGGCACAGATACGCAGTATTTT
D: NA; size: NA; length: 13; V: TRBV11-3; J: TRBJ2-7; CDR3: CASSLSMAAEQYF; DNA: TGTGCCAGCAGCTTAAGTATGGCGGCCGAGCAGTACTTC
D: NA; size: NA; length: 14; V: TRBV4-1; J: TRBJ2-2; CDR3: CASSQVPGTGELFF; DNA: TGCGCCAGCAGCCAAGTCCCGGGGACCGGGGAGCTGTTTTTT
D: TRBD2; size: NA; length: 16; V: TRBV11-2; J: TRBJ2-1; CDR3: CASSRVTSGGANEQFF; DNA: TGTGCCAGCAGCCGGGTAACTAGCGGGGGGGCCAATGAGCAGTTCTTC
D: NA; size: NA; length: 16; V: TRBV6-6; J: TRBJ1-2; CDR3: CASILDTGFPPYGYTF; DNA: TGTGCCAGCATCCTAGACACGGGGTTCCCACCTTATGGCTACACCTTC
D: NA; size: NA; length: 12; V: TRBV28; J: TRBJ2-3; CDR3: CASSLFSQGKYF; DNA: TGTGCCAGCAGTTTATTTTCCCAGGGGAAGTATTTT
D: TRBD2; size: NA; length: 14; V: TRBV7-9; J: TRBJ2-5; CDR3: CASSLLAGRETQYF; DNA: TGTGCCAGCAGCTTGCTAGCGGGGAGAGAGACCCAGTACTTC
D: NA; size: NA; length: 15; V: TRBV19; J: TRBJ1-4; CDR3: CASSRSREQREKLFF; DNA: TGTGCCAGTAGTAGAAGCCGGGAACAACGGGAAAAACTGTTTTTT
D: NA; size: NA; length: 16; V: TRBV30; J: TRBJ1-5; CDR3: CAWSRRGWGVGQPQHF; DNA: TGTGCCTGGAGTAGACGGGGCTGGGGGGTCGGTCAGCCCCAGCATTTT
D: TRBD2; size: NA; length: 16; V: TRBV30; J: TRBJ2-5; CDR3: CAWGRGLAGGLETQYF; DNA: TGTGCCTGGGGAAGGGGACTAGCGGGGGGCCTCGAGACCCAGTACTTC
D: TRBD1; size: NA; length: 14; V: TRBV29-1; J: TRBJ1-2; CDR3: CSVHVQGVRYGYTF; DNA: TGCAGCGTTCACGTACAGGGGGTCCGGTATGGCTACACCTTC
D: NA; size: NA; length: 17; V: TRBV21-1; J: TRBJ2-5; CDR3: CASSNQIRDRHFETQYF; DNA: TGTGCCAGCAGCAATCAAATTCGGGACAGGCATTTTGAGACCCAGTACTTC
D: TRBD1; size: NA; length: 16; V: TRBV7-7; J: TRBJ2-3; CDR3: CASSFPQGANTDTQYF; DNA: TGTGCCAGCAGCTTTCCACAGGGGGCTAACACAGATACGCAGTATTTT
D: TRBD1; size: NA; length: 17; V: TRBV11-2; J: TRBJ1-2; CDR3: CASSLVFRGQNDYGYTF; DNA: TGTGCCAGCAGCTTAGTTTTCAGGGGGCAGAACGACTATGGCTACACCTTC
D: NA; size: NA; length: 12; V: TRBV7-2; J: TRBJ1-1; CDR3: CASSLVSGVAFF; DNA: TGTGCCAGCAGCTTAGTATCGGGGGTAGCTTTCTTT
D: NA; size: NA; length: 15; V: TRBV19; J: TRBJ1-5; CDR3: CASRDRGNSNQPQHF; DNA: TGTGCCAGTAGGGACCGGGGGAATAGCAATCAGCCCCAGCATTTT
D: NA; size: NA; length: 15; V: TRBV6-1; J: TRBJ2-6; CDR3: CASSVRGSGANVLTF; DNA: TGTGCCAGCAGTGTCAGGGGCTCTGGGGCCAACGTCCTGACTTTC
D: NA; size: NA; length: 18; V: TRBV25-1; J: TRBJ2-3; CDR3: CASSEGPGSYRSTDTQYF; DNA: TGTGCCAGCAGTGAAGGTCCGGGATCCTACCGTAGCACAGATACGCAGTATTTT